The 11 T cell receptor beta chains presented below share a single source sample, sequenced in a study of T cell repertoires in cytomegalovirus infection. TCRdb analysed the reads with MiXCR anew, one entry per CDR3 protein. This table has 97,000 or so distinct CDR3 sequences, 16% appearing once. The specimen was PBMCs. Receptor source: a human donor in good health (CMV status not recorded). Some clones in this sample may be carry-over from other donors' samples.

This clonotype was counted a few times. This chain uses TRBV11-1 with TRBJ1-1; D gene ambiguous. The CDR3 has 13 amino acids. The germline V and J ends were trimmed by 3 bases and 7 bases, with 12 bases remaining between them. The germline CDR1 and CDR2 sequences are SGHAT and FQDESV (reference sequence). CDR3 sequence: CASSFNRQDEAFF. CDR3 nucleotides: TGTGCCAGCAGCTTTAATCGGCAGGATGAAGCTTTCTTT.

This clonotype showed up just a few times. The chain links TRBV5-6 to TRBJ1-5; 7 bases align to TRBD1. The CDR3 length is 13 residues. J lost 5 bases, V lost 4 bases, and 3 bases had no gene match. The germline CDR1 and CDR2 sequences are SGHDT and YYEEEE. CDR3 in amino acids: CASSVDRDQPQHF. The CDR3 bases are TGTGCCAGCAGCGTAGACAGGGATCAGCCCCAGCATTTT.

V and J are TRBV20-1 and TRBJ1-2; 8 bases agree with TRBD1. The CDR3 is 14 amino acids. Germline-derived CDR1 and CDR2 are DFQATT and SNEGSKA (reference sequence). V lost 6 bases to trimming and J lost 0 bases; unmatched junction nucleotides: 6. CDR3 loop: CSAPDRDANYGYTF. The CDR3 DNA sequence: TGCAGTGCCCCGGACAGGGACGCTAACTATGGCTACACCTTC.

This clonotype was counted a few times. V gene TRBV7-9 combines with J gene TRBJ1-2, with D maybe TRBD1 (5 bases). V was shortened by 2 bases and J by 1 base, with 11 bases between the two germline ends. There are 15 residues in the CDR3. Germline V gives CDR1 SEHNR, CDR2 FQNEAQ (reference sequence). CDR3 nucleotide sequence: TGTGCCAGCAGCTTACGCTCGGGACGTAACTATGGCTACACCTTC. This sequence encodes CASSLRSGRNYGYTF.

The chain has TRBV7-9 and TRBJ1-6; the D gene is possibly TRBD1 (6 bases). V lost 4 bases and J lost 7, with 11 bases in between. The germline gives CDR1 SEHNR, CDR2 FQNEAQ (reference sequence). This CDR3 comprises 14 residues. The CDR3 region is CASSSTGMNSPLHF. CDR3 DNA: TGTGCCAGCAGCTCTACAGGGATGAATTCACCCCTCCACTTT.

This clonotype has only a few counts. The chain uses TRBV20-1 and TRBJ2-1, with 7 positions matching TRBD2. Germline V gene sequence: CDR1 DFQATT, CDR2 SNEGSKA (reference sequence). This CDR3 region has 16 residues. The V segment lost 5 bases and the J segment 1 base; nucleotides outside the gene matches: 11. In nucleotides, the CDR3 is TGCAGTGCTTGCCAAGCAAGGGACTATTCCTACAATGAGCAGTTCTTC. Residues: CSACQARDYSYNEQFF.

This clonotype was seen repeatedly, ten times or more. CDR3 DNA: TGTGCCACCAGTGATTTTGGGGTTAGCGGGGGGAAAGAGACCCAGTACTTC. Translating it yields CATSDFGVSGGKETQYF. The V and J genes are TRBV24-1 and TRBJ2-5; 10 bases fit TRBD2. The V segment lost 1 base and the J segment 3 bases; nucleotides outside the gene matches: 7. Germline loops: CDR1 KGHDR, CDR2 SFDVKD. The CDR3 has 17 amino acids.

This rearrangement joins TRBV7-6 to TRBJ1-3; TRBD1 is a possible D gene (5 bases). Per germline, CDR1 SGHVS and CDR2 FNYEAQ. Trimming removed 4 bases at V and 0 bases at J, with 13 bases between. The CDR3 has 16 amino acids. The CDR3 protein is CASSSGEFSSGNTIYF. The CDR3, as DNA: TGTGCCAGCAGCTCGGGGGAGTTTTCCTCTGGAAACACCATATATTTT.

This clonotype came up many times. The rearrangement uses TRBV7-3 and TRBJ2-5, with D maybe TRBD2 (6 bases). The CDR3 is 13 residues long. The germline CDR1 and CDR2 sequences are SGHTA and FQGTGA. Trimming shortened V by 3 bases and J by 5 bases, and 10 bases separated the two germline ends. The chain's CDR3 is CASSFQEGETQYF. DNA for the CDR3: TGTGCCAGCAGCTTTCAGGAGGGCGAGACCCAGTACTTC.

This clonotype has ten or more counts. The chain recombines TRBV6-2 or TRBV6-3 with TRBJ2-2, with D possibly matching TRBD1 (6 bases). V shed 5 bases and J shed 3 bases, with 10 bases lying between them. CDR3 length: 14 amino acids. Germline CDR1 reads MNHEY; CDR2 reads SVGEGT. DNA for the CDR3: TGTGCCAGCAGTCACCACAGGGACACCGGGGAGCTGTTTTTT. The encoded protein is CASSHHRDTGELFF.

This clonotype was observed many times. The chain employs TRBV11-2 and TRBJ2-7; perhaps D is TRBD1 or TRBD2 (5 bases each). This CDR3 comprises 15 residues. V shed 4 bases and J shed 0 bases, with 13 bases lying between them. Germline CDR1 and CDR2: SGHAT and FQNNGV. The chain's CDR3 is CASSSTGTSSYEQYF. CDR3 DNA sequence: TGTGCCAGCAGCTCTACCGGGACGAGCTCCTACGAGCAGTACTTC.